The clone carrying this T cell receptor beta chain was recorded many times. What it binds is not known. This record comes from a study of blood T cells in healthy people across ages. Whole-study findings and limits: Older age coincided with a roughly linear decline in TCR beta diversity per million T cells. In the absence of known donor CMV status, changes in expanded clonotypes were possibly confounded. Diversity was higher, and naive CD4+ cells more numerous, in long-lived donors than in aged donors. Samples with more naive T cells showed higher observed beta diversity.

The use of a sample-barcoded 5' primer and a J-beta primer mix characterized a second PCR of 7 to 11 cycles. MiXCR, applied by TCRdb to the 5' RACE reads, yields one record per CDR3 protein. The profile shows hundreds of thousands of distinct CDR3 sequences, around 45% of them singletons. Trimming removed 6 bases at V and 4 bases at J, with 16 bases between. The CDR3 is 14 amino acids. This rearrangement joins TRBV12-3 or TRBV12-4 to TRBJ2-7; D is possibly TRBD1 (5 bases). The sample was blood. The TCR sequence derives from a man aged 55 to 69 in good health. Here the CDR3 DNA reads TGTGCCAGCAGCAGGGCAGGGATGGGATACGAGCAGTACTTC. It codes for CASSRAGMGYEQYF.